The T cell receptor beta chain under discussion was sequenced for a study of tumor-infiltrating lymphocytes in primary liver carcinoma. Looking at the study overall: Sample counts of productive TCRbeta reads spanned roughly 3.65 to 8 million; these counts were similar across tissue types. Overall study results and limits: Tumor region pairs overlapped more than did tumor-adjacent and tumor-blood pairs.

Turning to this clonotype: Its antigen is as yet unknown. The junction and the germline gene differ at one end; a read error may be behind it.

A primer matching the constant region was used to make TCR beta cDNA from about 500 ng of total RNA. Construction of TCR beta libraries relied on three successive nested multiplex PCR rounds employing slightly modified ARM-PCR. TRBV1-TRBV30 forward primers paired with a C-beta reverse primer were used in the first two PCR rounds, which ran approximately 10 cycles each. TCRdb independently ran MiXCR on the multiplex PCR reads; one entry per CDR3 protein. The sample records approximately 42,000 distinct CDR3 sequences, about 75% being singletons. This CDR3 has 15 residues. CDR1 is MNHEY and CDR2 is SVGAGI in the germline V gene. The tissue used was unsorted bulk material of roughly 17-31 mg. RNA and DNA were co-extracted from it with the AllPrep DNA/RNA mini kit. Patients were chronically HBV-infected and treatment-naive.

The V gene is TRBV6-5, the J gene TRBJ1-4, with D unresolved. This sequence was found in a woman aged 25 to 45 with primary liver carcinoma and hepatitis B virus infection. Material for sequencing was tumor-adjacent normal liver tissue. CDR3 nucleotides: TGTGCCAGCAGGTGTATAACAGTGGTTAATGAAAAACTGATTTTT. It specifies CASRCITVVNEKLIF.